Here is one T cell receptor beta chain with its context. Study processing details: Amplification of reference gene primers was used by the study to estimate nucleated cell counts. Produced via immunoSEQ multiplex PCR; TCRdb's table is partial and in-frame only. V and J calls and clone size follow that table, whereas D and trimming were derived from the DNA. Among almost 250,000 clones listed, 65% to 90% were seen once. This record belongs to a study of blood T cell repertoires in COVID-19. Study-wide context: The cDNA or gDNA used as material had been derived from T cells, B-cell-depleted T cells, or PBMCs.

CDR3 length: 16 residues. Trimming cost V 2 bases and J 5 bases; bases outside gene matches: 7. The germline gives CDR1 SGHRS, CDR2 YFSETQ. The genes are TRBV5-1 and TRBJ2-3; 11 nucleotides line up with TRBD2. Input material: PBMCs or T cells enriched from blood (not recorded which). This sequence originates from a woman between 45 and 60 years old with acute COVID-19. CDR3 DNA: TGCGCCAGCAGCTTAAAGACTAGCGGGGTTGGAGATACGCAGTATTTT. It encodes CASSLKTSGVGDTQYF.